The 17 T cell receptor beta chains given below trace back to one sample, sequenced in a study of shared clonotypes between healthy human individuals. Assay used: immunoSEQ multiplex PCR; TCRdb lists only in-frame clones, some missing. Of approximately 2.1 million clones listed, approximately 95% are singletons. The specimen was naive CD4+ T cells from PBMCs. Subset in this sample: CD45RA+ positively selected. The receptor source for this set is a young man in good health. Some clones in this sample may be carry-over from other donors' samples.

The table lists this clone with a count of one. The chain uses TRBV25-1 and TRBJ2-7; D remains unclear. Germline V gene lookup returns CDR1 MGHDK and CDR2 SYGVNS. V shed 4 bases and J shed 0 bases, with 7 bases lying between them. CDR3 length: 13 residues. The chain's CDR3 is CASSGQISYEQYF. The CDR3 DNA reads TGTGCCAGCAGTGGCCAGATCTCCTACGAGCAGTACTTC.

The CDR3 protein is CASSQYDRASPYEQYF. The CDR3 region has the DNA TGCGCCAGCAGCCAATATGACAGGGCCTCCCCCTACGAGCAGTACTTC. V and J are TRBV4-1 and TRBJ2-7; 7 nucleotides agree with TRBD1. The CDR3 totals 16 residues. The germline V gene encodes CDR1 MGHRA and CDR2 YSYEKL. Losses at the gene ends were 2 bases for V and 2 bases for J; bases not matched to a gene: 9.

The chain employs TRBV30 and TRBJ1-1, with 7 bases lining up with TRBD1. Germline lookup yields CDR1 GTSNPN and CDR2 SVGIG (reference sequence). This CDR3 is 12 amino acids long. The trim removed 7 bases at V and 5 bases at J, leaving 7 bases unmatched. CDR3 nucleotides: TGTGCCTACGACAGGGTAGGAACTGAAGCTTTCTTT. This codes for CAYDRVGTEAFF.

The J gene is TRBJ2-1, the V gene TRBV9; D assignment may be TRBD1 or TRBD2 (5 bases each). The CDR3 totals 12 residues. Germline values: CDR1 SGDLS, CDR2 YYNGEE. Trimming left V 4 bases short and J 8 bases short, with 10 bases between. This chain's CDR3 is CASSPGTDEQFF. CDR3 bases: TGTGCCAGCAGCCCGGGGACGGATGAGCAGTTCTTC.

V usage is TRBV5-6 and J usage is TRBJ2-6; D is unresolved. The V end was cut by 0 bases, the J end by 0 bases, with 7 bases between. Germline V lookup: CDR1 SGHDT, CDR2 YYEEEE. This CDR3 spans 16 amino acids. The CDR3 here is CASSLAISSGANVLTF. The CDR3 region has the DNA TGTGCCAGCAGCTTGGCCATCAGCTCTGGGGCCAACGTCCTGACTTTC.

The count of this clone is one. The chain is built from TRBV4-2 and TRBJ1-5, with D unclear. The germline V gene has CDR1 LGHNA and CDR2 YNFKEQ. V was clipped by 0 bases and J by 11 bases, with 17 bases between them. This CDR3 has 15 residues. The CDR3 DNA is TGTGCCAGCAGCCAAGACCGGACGGGTTCGAGGTCCCAGCATTTT. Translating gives CASSQDRTGSRSQHF.

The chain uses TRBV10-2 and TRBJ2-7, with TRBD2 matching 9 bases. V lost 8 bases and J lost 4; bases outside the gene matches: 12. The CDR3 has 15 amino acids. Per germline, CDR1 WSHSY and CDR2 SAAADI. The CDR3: CASRTLTSGRYEQYF. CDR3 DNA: TGCGCCAGCCGGACGCTAACTAGCGGGCGATACGAGCAGTACTTC.

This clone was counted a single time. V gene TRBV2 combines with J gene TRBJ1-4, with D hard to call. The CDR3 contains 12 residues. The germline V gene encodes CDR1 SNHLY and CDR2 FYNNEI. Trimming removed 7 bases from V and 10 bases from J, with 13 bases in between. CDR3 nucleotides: TGTGCCAGCATCCTCGTGGGAGGAAAACTGTTTTTT. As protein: CASILVGGKLFF.

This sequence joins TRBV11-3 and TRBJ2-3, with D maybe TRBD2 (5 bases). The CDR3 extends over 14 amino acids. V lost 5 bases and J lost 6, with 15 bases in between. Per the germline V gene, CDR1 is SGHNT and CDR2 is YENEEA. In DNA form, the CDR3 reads TGTGCCAGCAGCCCCGGAGGACGAGGGGATACGCAGTATTTT. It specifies CASSPGGRGDTQYF.

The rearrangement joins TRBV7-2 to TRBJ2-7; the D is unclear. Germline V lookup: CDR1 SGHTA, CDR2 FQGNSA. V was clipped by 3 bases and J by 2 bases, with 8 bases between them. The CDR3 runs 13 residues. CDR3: CASSFKGPYEQYF. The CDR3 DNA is TGTGCCAGCAGCTTTAAAGGGCCCTACGAGCAGTACTTC.

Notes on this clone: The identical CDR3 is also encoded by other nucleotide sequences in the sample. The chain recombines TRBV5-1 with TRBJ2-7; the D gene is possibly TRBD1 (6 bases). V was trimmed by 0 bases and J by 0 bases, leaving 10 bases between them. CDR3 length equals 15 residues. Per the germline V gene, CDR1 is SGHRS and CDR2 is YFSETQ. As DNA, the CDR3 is TGCGCCAGCAGCTTGGTTACAGGGAGCTCCTACGAGCAGTACTTC. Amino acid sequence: CASSLVTGSSYEQYF. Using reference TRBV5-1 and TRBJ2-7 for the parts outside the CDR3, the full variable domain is KAGVTQTPRYLIKTRGQQVTLSCSPISGHRSVSWYQQTPGQGLQFLFEYFSETQRNKGNFPGRFSGRQFSNSRSEMNVSTLELGDSALYLCASSLVTGSSYEQYFGPGTRLTVT.

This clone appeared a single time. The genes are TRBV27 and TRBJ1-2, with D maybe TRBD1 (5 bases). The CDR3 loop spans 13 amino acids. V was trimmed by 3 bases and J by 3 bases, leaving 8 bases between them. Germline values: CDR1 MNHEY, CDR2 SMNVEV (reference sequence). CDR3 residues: CASSLQGYYGYTF. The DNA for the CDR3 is TGTGCCAGCAGTTTGCAGGGATACTATGGCTACACCTTC.

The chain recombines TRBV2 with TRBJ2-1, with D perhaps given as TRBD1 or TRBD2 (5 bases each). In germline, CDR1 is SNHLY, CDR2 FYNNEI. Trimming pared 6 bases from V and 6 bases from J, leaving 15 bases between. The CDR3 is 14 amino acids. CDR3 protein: CASRAFRGSNEQFF. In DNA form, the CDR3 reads TGTGCCAGCAGAGCCTTCCGGGGCAGCAATGAGCAGTTCTTC.

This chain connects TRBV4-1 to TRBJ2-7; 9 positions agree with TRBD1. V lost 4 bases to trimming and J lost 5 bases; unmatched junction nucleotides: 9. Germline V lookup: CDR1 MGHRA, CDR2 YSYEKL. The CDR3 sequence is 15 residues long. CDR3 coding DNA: TGCGCCAGCAGCCCGAAAGGGACAGGGTCCCACGAGCAGTACTTC. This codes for CASSPKGTGSHEQYF.

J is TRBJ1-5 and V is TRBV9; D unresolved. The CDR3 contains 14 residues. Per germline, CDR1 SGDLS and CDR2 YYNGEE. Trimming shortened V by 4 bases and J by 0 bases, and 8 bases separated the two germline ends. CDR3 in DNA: TGTGCCAGCAGCCGAACAGATAGCAATCAGCCCCAGCATTTT. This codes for CASSRTDSNQPQHF.

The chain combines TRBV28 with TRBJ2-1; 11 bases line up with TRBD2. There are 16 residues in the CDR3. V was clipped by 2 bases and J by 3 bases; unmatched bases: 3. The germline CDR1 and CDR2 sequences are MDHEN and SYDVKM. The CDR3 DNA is TGTGCCAGCAGTTTAGTGGGACTAGCGGTCTACAATGAGCAGTTCTTC. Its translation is CASSLVGLAVYNEQFF.

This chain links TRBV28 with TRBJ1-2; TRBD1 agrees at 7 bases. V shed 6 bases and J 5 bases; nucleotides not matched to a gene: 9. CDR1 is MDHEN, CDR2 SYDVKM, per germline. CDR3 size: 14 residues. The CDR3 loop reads CASRPGTVIYGYTF. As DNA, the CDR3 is TGTGCCAGCAGACCCGGGACAGTAATTTATGGCTACACCTTC.